This TCR beta chain was captured in a study of early T cells in non-severe SARS-CoV-2 infection. Deletions cut 3 bases from V and 8 bases from J, with 23 bases between. The germline V gene has CDR1 DFQATT and CDR2 SNEGSKA (reference sequence). This CDR3 is 15 amino acids long. Unique molecular identifiers were attached to individual cDNA molecules. TCRdb independently ran MiXCR on the 5' RACE reads; one entry per CDR3 protein. Of 29,000 or so distinct CDR3 sequences in the sample, about 5% are singletons; the top ten hold roughly 10%. This clonotype was detected ten times or more. The antigen is not known. Study-wide points: Private and CD4 specificities were missed by VDJdb matching, which favored anti-spike CD8 responses.

Sequenced sample: whole blood. The TCR was taken from an adult who was a healthcare worker with PCR-confirmed SARS-CoV-2 infection or an uninfected control (not recorded which). The chain has TRBV20-1 and TRBJ2-7, with D possibly being TRBD2 (6 bases). The CDR3 protein is CSASQASSAGLQQYF. For the CDR3, the DNA is TGCAGTGCTAGTCAAGCCTCTAGCGCCGGGCTGCAGCAGTACTTC.